This T cell receptor beta chain was recorded in a study of graft-versus-host responses after intestinal transplantation. In the study overall: Grafts that recipients had were multivisceral, liver-intestinal, or isolated intestinal transplants.

This CDR3 has 13 amino acids. V dropped 0 bases and J dropped 12 bases, with 14 bases sitting between them. Per germline, CDR1 SGHAT and CDR2 FQNNGV. Assay used: immunoSEQ multiplex PCR; TCRdb lists only in-frame clones, some missing. The repertoire consists of 150,000 or so clones, with about 93% occurring once and the leading ten covering 0.15% to 0.2%. Concerning this clone: Its antigen is unidentified.

The receptor comes from a human donor who received an intestinal transplant. The source material was unstimulated CD4+ T cells sorted from spleen or lymph node cells, sampled before intestinal transplant. The chain combines TRBV11-2 with TRBJ1-1; D is perhaps TRBD1 (5 bases). DNA for the CDR3: TGTGCCAGCAGCTTAGATTCCGGGACTCTTACTTTCTTT. This codes for CASSLDSGTLTFF.